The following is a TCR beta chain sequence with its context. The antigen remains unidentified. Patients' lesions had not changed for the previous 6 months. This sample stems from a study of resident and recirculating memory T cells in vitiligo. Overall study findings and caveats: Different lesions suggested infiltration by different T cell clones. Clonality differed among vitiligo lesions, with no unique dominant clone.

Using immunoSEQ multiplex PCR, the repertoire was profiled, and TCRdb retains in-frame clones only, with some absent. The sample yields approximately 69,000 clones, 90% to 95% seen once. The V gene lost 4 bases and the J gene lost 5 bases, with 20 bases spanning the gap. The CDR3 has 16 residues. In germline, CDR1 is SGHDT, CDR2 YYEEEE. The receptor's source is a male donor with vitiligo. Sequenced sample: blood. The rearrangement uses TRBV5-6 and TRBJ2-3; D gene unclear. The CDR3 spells CASSPRSAIVRDTQYF. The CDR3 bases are TGTGCCAGCAGCCCGAGGTCCGCAATCGTGAGAGATACGCAGTATTTT.